This is a list of T cell receptor beta chains from one sample in a study of CD8+CD57+ T cells in acquired aplastic anemia. In TCRdb, the reads were re-called with MiXCR into one record per CDR3 protein. Altogether around 170,000 distinct CDR3 sequences are present, around 47% being singletons, with the ten largest covering around a tenth. The sample taken for sequencing was sorted CD4+, CD8+, or CD8+CD57+ T cells (not recorded which) from PBMCs. The receptor set was obtained from a human donor with aplastic anemia. Both conserved end residues are part of each CDR3. The order of the fields is V gene, D gene, J gene, CDR3 protein. The D gene is left open where the match is weak.

TRBV2	TRBD2	TRBJ2-7	CASSDRTSDEQYF
TRBV15	NA	TRBJ1-1	CATSRDLTRVNTEAFF
TRBV15	TRBD1	TRBJ2-1	CATRYRGTMDNEQFF
TRBV2	NA	TRBJ1-2	CASSERQGIGGYTF
TRBV24-1	NA	TRBJ2-2	CATSDARGTGELFF
TRBV7-8	NA	TRBJ1-6	CASMVSDNSPLHF
TRBV2	NA	TRBJ2-1	CASKERAQDNEQFF
TRBV7-8	NA	TRBJ2-7	CASSLERGGGSYEQYF
TRBV10-2	TRBD2	TRBJ2-1	CASSEPLAQDEQFF
TRBV2	TRBD1	TRBJ1-5	CASRGQVGQPQHF
TRBV10-3	NA	TRBJ2-7	CATGGQYF
TRBV27	TRBD1	TRBJ1-2	CAGSRQGAYGYTF
TRBV24-1	NA	TRBJ2-2	CATSDSSPGRGGELFF
TRBV7-3	TRBD2	TRBJ2-1	CASSLSVTSGYNEQFF
TRBV24-1	TRBD1	TRBJ2-1	CATTRDSLDEQFF
TRBV29-1	TRBD1	TRBJ1-2	CSVFNRGGNYGYTF
TRBV20-1	NA	TRBJ1-2	CSATSDGVGGYTF
TRBV7-8	TRBD1	TRBJ2-3	CASGLRTGGQYF
TRBV15	TRBD2	TRBJ2-7	CATSGSGGGQYF
TRBV6-2/TRBV6-3	NA	TRBJ1-2	CASSPPRQRGYTF
TRBV19	NA	TRBJ2-1	CASSIAGVQNNEQFF
TRBV2	NA	TRBJ2-7	CASSPGEQYF
TRBV7-9	NA	TRBJ2-1	CASSLGEQFF
TRBV12-3/TRBV12-4	NA	TRBJ1-2	CASSVQGRGGYTF
TRBV19	NA	TRBJ1-3	CASSVLPGNTIYF
TRBV10-3	NA	TRBJ2-1	CAISELIGQGYNEQFF
TRBV7-9	NA	TRBJ2-1	CASSIYNEQFF
TRBV6-2/TRBV6-3	NA	TRBJ1-5	CAGSIGGLLNQPQHF
TRBV20-1	NA	TRBJ1-4	CSARAGTGREKLFF
TRBV7-2	TRBD1	TRBJ2-3	CASSSRDRGRTDTQYF
TRBV10-2	NA	TRBJ1-1	CVSMSAANTEAFF
TRBV7-9	NA	TRBJ1-5	CASSPGRQPQHF